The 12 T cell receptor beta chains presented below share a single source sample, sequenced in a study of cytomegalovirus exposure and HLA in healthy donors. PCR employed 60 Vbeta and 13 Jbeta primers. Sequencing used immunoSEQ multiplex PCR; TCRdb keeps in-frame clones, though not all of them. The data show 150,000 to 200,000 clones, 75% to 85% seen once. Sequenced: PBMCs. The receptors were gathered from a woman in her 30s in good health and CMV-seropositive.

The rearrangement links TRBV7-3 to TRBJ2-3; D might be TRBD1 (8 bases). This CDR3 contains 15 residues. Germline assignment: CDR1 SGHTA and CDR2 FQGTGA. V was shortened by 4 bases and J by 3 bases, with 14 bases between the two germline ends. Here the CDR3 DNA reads TGTGCCAGCAGCTCGACAGGGGAGGGGACAGATACGCAGTATTTT. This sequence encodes CASSSTGEGTDTQYF.

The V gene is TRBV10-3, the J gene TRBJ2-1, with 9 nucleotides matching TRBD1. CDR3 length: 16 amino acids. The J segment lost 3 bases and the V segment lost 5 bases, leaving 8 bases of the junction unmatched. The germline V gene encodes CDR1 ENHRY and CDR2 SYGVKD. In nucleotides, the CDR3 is TGTGCCATCAGTAGGACCCGGGACAGGGACTACAATGAGCAGTTCTTC. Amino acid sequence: CAISRTRDRDYNEQFF.

The CDR3 coding sequence is TGTGCCAGCAGCGCGGGATTTCCGGGAGGTGGAAACACCATATATTTT. Its translation: CASSAGFPGGGNTIYF. J is TRBJ1-3 and V is TRBV9; no clear D gene. This CDR3 is built from 16 residues. Trimming shortened V by 3 bases and J by 3 bases, and 16 bases separated the two germline ends. The germline gives CDR1 SGDLS, CDR2 YYNGEE.

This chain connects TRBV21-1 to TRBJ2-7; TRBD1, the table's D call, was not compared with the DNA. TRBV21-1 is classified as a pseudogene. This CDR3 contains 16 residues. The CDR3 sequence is CASSKLGQNRMGEQYF. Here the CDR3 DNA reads TGTGCCAGCAGCAAACTTGGACAGAACCGAATGGGCGAGCAGTACTTC.

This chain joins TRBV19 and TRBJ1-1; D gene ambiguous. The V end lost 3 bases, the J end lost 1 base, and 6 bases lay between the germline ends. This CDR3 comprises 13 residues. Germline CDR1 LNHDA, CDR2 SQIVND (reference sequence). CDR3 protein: CASSIRANTEAFF. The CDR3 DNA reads TGTGCCAGTAGTATCCGCGCGAACACTGAAGCTTTCTTT. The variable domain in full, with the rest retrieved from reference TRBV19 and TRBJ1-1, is DGGITQSPKYLFRKEGQNVTLSCEQNLNHDAMYWYRQDPGQGLRLIYYSQIVNDFQKGDIAEGYSVSREKKESFPLTVTSAQKNPTAFYLCASSIRANTEAFFGQGTRLTVV.

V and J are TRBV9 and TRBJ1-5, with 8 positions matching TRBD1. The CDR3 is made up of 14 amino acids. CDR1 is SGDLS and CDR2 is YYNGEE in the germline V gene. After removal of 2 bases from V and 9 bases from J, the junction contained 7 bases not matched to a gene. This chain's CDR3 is CASSVQGAGGPQHF. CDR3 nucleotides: TGTGCCAGCAGCGTCCAGGGGGCGGGTGGGCCCCAGCATTTT.

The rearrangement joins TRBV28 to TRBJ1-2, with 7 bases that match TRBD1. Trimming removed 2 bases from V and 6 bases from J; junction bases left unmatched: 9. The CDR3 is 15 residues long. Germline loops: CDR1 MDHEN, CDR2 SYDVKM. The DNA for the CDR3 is TGTGCCAGCAGTTTAGGGGACAGCCTAATGGATGGCTACACCTTC. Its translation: CASSLGDSLMDGYTF.

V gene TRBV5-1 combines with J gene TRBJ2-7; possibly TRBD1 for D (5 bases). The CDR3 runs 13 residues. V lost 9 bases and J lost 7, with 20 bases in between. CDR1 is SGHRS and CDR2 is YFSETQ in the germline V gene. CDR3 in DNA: TGCGCCACCATGGGGTCAGACTCAGGGGAGCAGTACTTC. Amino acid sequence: CATMGSDSGEQYF.

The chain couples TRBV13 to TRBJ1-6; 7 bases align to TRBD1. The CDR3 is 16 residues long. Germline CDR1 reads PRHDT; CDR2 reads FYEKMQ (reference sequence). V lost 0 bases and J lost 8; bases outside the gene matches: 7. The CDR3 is CASSLGQGVPYSPLHF. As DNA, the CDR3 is TGTGCCAGCAGCTTAGGCCAGGGGGTTCCCTATTCACCCCTCCACTTT.

CDR3 DNA: TGTGCCAGCAGTCCTGAGAGGGCAGATACGCAGTATTTT. Translation: CASSPERADTQYF. The chain uses TRBV2 and TRBJ2-3, with D perhaps TRBD2 (5 bases). CDR1 SNHLY and CDR2 FYNNEI come from the germline V gene. Trimming removed 5 bases from V and 4 bases from J, with 10 bases in between. This CDR3 has 13 amino acids.

CDR3 DNA sequence: TGTGCCATCAGTGAAATATTGGAGGGTCCCCAAGAGACCCAGTACTTC. As protein: CAISEILEGPQETQYF. J is TRBJ2-5 and V is TRBV10-3; TRBD2 is a possible D gene (6 bases). Trimming took 3 bases from V and 1 from J, leaving 15 bases between them. This CDR3 contains 16 residues. Germline lookup yields CDR1 ENHRY and CDR2 SYGVKD.

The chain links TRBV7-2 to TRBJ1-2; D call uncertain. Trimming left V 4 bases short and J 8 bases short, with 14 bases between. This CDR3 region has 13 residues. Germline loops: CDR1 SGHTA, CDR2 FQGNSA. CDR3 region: CASSSAGVWGYTF. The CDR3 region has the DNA TGTGCCAGCAGCTCCGCGGGCGTCTGGGGCTACACCTTC.